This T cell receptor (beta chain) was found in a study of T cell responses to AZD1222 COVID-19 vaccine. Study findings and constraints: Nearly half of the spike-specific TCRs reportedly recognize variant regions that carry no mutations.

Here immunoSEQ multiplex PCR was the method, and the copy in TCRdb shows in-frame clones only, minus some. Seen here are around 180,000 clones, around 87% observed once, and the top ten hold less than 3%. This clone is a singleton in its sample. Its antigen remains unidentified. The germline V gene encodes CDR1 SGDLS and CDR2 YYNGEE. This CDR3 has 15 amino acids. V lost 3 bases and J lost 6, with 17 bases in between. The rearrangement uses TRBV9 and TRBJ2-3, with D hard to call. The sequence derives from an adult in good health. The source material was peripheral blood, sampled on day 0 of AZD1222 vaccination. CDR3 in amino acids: CASSESPSRVDTQYF. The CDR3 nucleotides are TGTGCCAGCAGCGAAAGTCCTTCCCGAGTCGATACGCAGTATTTT.